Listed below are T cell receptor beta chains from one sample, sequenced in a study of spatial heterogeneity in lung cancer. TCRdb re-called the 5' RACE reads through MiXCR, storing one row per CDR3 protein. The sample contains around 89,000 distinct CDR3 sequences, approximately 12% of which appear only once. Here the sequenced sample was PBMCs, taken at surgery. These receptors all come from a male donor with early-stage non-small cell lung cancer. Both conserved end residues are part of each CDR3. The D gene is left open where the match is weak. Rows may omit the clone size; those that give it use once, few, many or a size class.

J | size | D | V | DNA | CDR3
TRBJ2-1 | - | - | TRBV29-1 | TGCAGCGTTGCTGCTAGCCTCTCCTACAATGAGCAGTTCTTC | CSVAASLSYNEQFF
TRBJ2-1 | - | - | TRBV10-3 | TGTGCCATCAGTAGCAGAGTTGGGAGCTCTGACAATGAGCAGTTCTTC | CAISSRVGSSDNEQFF
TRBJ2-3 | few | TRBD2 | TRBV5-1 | TGCGCCAGCAGCTTGGGACTAGCGGTTAGCACAGATACGCAGTATTTT | CASSLGLAVSTDTQYF
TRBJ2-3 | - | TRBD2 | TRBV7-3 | TGTGCCAGCAGCTTAGCCCCAAGCGGGGGGTTAAAAGTTACGCAGTATTTT | CASSLAPSGGLKVTQYF
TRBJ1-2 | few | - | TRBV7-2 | TGTGCCAGCAGCCAGTCGACCGGGCTCAAACAACACTATGGCTACACCTTC | CASSQSTGLKQHYGYTF
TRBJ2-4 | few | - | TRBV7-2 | TGTGCCAGCAGCTTATCCCGGAGGGGTGCCAAAAACATTCAGTACTTC | CASSLSRRGAKNIQYF
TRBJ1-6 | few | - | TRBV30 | TGTGCCTGGAGTTTGGCAGGGATGGATTCACCCCTCCACTTT | CAWSLAGMDSPLHF
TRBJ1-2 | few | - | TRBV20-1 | TGCAGTGCTAGTACTCAAGGAAGCTACACCTTC | CSASTQGSYTF
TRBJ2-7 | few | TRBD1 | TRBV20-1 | TGCAGTGCTAGGGGAGCGGATGAAGACAGGGGGCGTTTTTACGAGCAGTACTTC | CSARGADEDRGRFYEQYF
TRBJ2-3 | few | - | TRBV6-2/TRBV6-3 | TGTGCCAGTGGGGACGGGAGCACAGATACGCAGTATTTT | CASGDGSTDTQYF
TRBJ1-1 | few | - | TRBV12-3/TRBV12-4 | TGTGCCAGCAGTTTAGCGGGTCAGGGAGCTGAAGCTTTCTTT | CASSLAGQGAEAFF
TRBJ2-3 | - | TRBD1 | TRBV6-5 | TGTGCCAGCAGTAAAACAGGGGTACCCACAGATACGCAGTATTTT | CASSKTGVPTDTQYF
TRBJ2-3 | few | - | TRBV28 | TGTGCCAGCAGTTTCTCGGGATTATGGACAGATACGCAGTATTTT | CASSFSGLWTDTQYF